This TCR beta chain was observed in a study of vaccination and CD4 T cells after COVID-19. Study-wide context: Stimulation of cells relied on overlapping spike peptides derived from SARS-CoV-2, HCoV-NL63, HCoV-OC43 and HCoV-229E.

About this clonotype: The antigen is not known.

Treatment defined: approximately nine-day PBMC culture with coronavirus spike peptide pools or control peptides (ViraFEST assay). These CD4+ T cells came from an unexposed donor, sampled before the COVID-19 pandemic (2011-2018). Each of days 3 and 7 saw half the medium replaced by fresh IL-2 medium. Both SARS-CoV-2 S/N and four cold-coronavirus spikes were used, cells permitting, to probe CD4+ T cells of unexposed donors. Between the trimmed V and J ends, which lost 3 bases and 5 bases, there was a span of 12 bases. Germline loops: CDR1 SGHTS, CDR2 YDEGEE. The CDR3 runs 13 residues. Sequencing of DNA taken from cultured CD4+ T cells relied on the Oncomine TCR Beta short-read assay. Genomic DNA was extracted from cultured CD4+ T cells. TCRdb fed the PCR reads into MiXCR, producing one record per CDR3 protein. Here the sample spans thousands of distinct CDR3 sequences, about half being singletons.

V usage is TRBV5-8 and J usage is TRBJ2-7; D may be TRBD1 (6 bases). The sample was CD4+ T cells from blood, cultured in vitro. The TCR comes from a human donor in good health. The CDR3, as DNA: TGTGCCAGCAGCTATAAACAGGGACACGAGCAGTACTTC. The encoded protein is CASSYKQGHEQYF.